This is a list of T cell receptor beta chains from one sample in a study of blood T cell repertoires in COVID-19. Here immunoSEQ multiplex PCR was the method, and the copy in TCRdb shows in-frame clones only, minus some. The sample carries 120,000 to 150,000 clones, less than 90% recorded once. Input material: peripheral blood. These receptors all come from a human donor with COVID-19, enrolled during active disease. The donor label of this sample is uncertain. CDR3s include the opening cysteine and the closing phenylalanine or tryptophan. The D gene is left open where the match is weak. Where a row states a size, it is once, few, many or the class of an expanded clone; other rows omit it.

J gene: TRBJ1-1; V gene: TRBV5-1; D gene: TRBD1; clone size: .; CDR3 protein: CASSSTGAWEAFF; CDR3 DNA: TGCGCCAGCAGCTCAACAGGGGCTTGGGAAGCTTTCTTT
J gene: TRBJ1-6; V gene: TRBV9; D gene: TRBD1; clone size: .; CDR3 protein: CASSEMDRISNSPLHF; CDR3 DNA: TGTGCCAGCAGTGAGATGGACAGGATTAGTAATTCACCCCTCCACTTT
J gene: TRBJ2-2; V gene: TRBV3-1/TRBV3-2; D gene: .; clone size: .; CDR3 protein: CASSHWRGANTGELFF; CDR3 DNA: TGTGCCAGCAGCCACTGGCGCGGGGCCAACACCGGGGAGCTGTTTTTT
J gene: TRBJ1-1; V gene: TRBV19; D gene: .; clone size: .; CDR3 protein: CASSKVGVGTEAFF; CDR3 DNA: TGTGCCAGTAGTAAAGTCGGGGTAGGGACTGAAGCTTTCTTT
J gene: TRBJ2-7; V gene: TRBV19; D gene: .; clone size: .; CDR3 protein: CASSIMGSSYEQYF; CDR3 DNA: TGTGCCAGTAGTATTATGGGGAGCTCCTACGAGCAGTACTTC
J gene: TRBJ1-1; V gene: TRBV4-1; D gene: .; clone size: .; CDR3 protein: CASSQDGRVTEAFF; CDR3 DNA: TGCGCCAGCAGCCAAGATGGCCGGGTCACTGAAGCTTTCTTT
J gene: TRBJ2-3; V gene: TRBV5-1; D gene: .; clone size: .; CDR3 protein: CASSPRGQNADTQYF; CDR3 DNA: TGCGCCAGCAGCCCCAGAGGACAGAATGCAGATACGCAGTATTTT
J gene: TRBJ1-1; V gene: TRBV11-3; D gene: .; clone size: .; CDR3 protein: CASSLGGIRMNTEAFF; CDR3 DNA: TGTGCCAGCAGCTTAGGAGGGATTAGGATGAACACTGAAGCTTTCTTT
J gene: TRBJ1-2; V gene: TRBV24-1; D gene: .; clone size: .; CDR3 protein: CATSDFAGAGGYTF; CDR3 DNA: TGTGCCACCAGTGATTTCGCGGGGGCGGGTGGCTACACCTTC
J gene: TRBJ2-1; V gene: TRBV6-5; D gene: .; clone size: .; CDR3 protein: CASSYVDTPSYNEQFF; CDR3 DNA: TGTGCCAGCAGTTACGTAGACACCCCCTCCTACAATGAGCAGTTCTTC
J gene: TRBJ1-5; V gene: TRBV10-3; D gene: .; clone size: .; CDR3 protein: CAISESTRGDQPQHF; CDR3 DNA: TGTGCCATCAGTGAGTCGACTCGGGGGGATCAGCCCCAGCATTTT
J gene: TRBJ1-1; V gene: TRBV7-3; D gene: .; clone size: .; CDR3 protein: CASSPRGGYTEAFF; CDR3 DNA: TGTGCCAGCAGCCCCCGGGGGGGTTACACTGAAGCTTTCTTT
J gene: TRBJ1-3; V gene: TRBV2; D gene: .; clone size: .; CDR3 protein: CASRSGSGNTIYF; CDR3 DNA: TGTGCCAGCAGGTCCGGTTCTGGAAACACCATATATTTT
J gene: TRBJ1-2; V gene: TRBV7-9; D gene: TRBD1; clone size: .; CDR3 protein: CASSFDDRVMGYTF; CDR3 DNA: TGTGCCAGCAGCTTCGATGACAGGGTAATGGGCTACACCTTC
J gene: TRBJ2-6; V gene: TRBV7-9; D gene: .; clone size: .; CDR3 protein: CASSHSGDSSSGANVLTF; CDR3 DNA: TGTGCCAGCAGCCATTCAGGGGATTCGAGCTCTGGGGCCAACGTCCTGACTTTC
J gene: TRBJ2-5; V gene: TRBV4-2; D gene: TRBD1; clone size: .; CDR3 protein: CASSSKQGAQETQYF; CDR3 DNA: TGTGCCAGCAGCTCGAAACAGGGGGCTCAAGAGACCCAGTACTTC
J gene: TRBJ2-6; V gene: TRBV2; D gene: .; clone size: .; CDR3 protein: CAGLLNSGANVLTF; CDR3 DNA: TGTGCCGGTCTACTAAATTCTGGGGCCAACGTCCTGACTTTC
J gene: TRBJ2-5; V gene: TRBV4-2; D gene: .; clone size: .; CDR3 protein: CASSQAGQGGQETQYF; CDR3 DNA: TGTGCCAGCAGCCAAGCGGGGCAGGGGGGCCAAGAGACCCAGTACTTC
J gene: TRBJ2-4; V gene: TRBV7-8; D gene: TRBD2; clone size: .; CDR3 protein: CASSHRLAGTTIAKNIQYF; CDR3 DNA: TGTGCCAGCAGCCACAGGCTAGCGGGAACCACCATAGCCAAAAACATTCAGTACTTC
J gene: TRBJ1-6; V gene: TRBV3-1/TRBV3-2; D gene: .; clone size: .; CDR3 protein: CASTTNKGAPLHF; CDR3 DNA: TGTGCCAGCACGACTAACAAGGGGGCACCCCTCCACTTT
J gene: TRBJ1-2; V gene: TRBV29-1; D gene: .; clone size: .; CDR3 protein: CSAEGLGQNYGYTF; CDR3 DNA: TGCAGCGCGGAGGGGCTGGGGCAAAACTATGGCTACACCTTC
J gene: TRBJ2-5; V gene: TRBV6-5; D gene: TRBD1; clone size: .; CDR3 protein: CAIRTGVGRSQYF; CDR3 DNA: TGTGCCATAAGGACAGGGGTAGGGAGGTCCCAGTACTTC
J gene: TRBJ1-2; V gene: TRBV19; D gene: .; clone size: few; CDR3 protein: CASSSAGDINYGYTF; CDR3 DNA: TGTGCCAGTAGTTCCGCGGGGGATATAAACTATGGCTACACCTTC
J gene: TRBJ2-7; V gene: TRBV19; D gene: .; clone size: .; CDR3 protein: CASSTNLGGSYEQYF; CDR3 DNA: TGTGCCAGTAGTACCAATCTGGGGGGCTCCTACGAGCAGTACTTC
J gene: TRBJ2-3; V gene: TRBV10-2; D gene: TRBD2; clone size: .; CDR3 protein: CASTLAGYTDTQYF; CDR3 DNA: TGCGCCAGCACCCTAGCGGGATACACAGATACGCAGTATTTT
J gene: TRBJ2-5; V gene: TRBV3-1/TRBV3-2; D gene: .; clone size: .; CDR3 protein: CASSQDLANQETQYF; CDR3 DNA: TGTGCCAGCAGCCAAGATCTGGCCAACCAAGAGACCCAGTACTTC
J gene: TRBJ2-7; V gene: TRBV10-3; D gene: .; clone size: .; CDR3 protein: CAISESSGAHEQYF; CDR3 DNA: TGTGCCATCAGTGAGTCGTCAGGGGCCCACGAGCAGTACTTC
J gene: TRBJ1-1; V gene: TRBV2; D gene: .; clone size: .; CDR3 protein: CASSSGQVNTEAFF; CDR3 DNA: TGTGCCAGCAGTTCTGGCCAGGTGAACACTGAAGCTTTCTTT
J gene: TRBJ1-5; V gene: TRBV19; D gene: TRBD1; clone size: many; CDR3 protein: CASSIDRGPRQPQHF; CDR3 DNA: TGTGCCAGTAGTATAGACAGGGGGCCTCGACAGCCCCAGCATTTT
J gene: TRBJ2-5; V gene: TRBV18; D gene: TRBD2; clone size: .; CDR3 protein: CASSLGTIQETQYF; CDR3 DNA: TGTGCCAGCTCACTGGGGACTATCCAAGAGACCCAGTACTTC
J gene: TRBJ1-2; V gene: TRBV9; D gene: TRBD1; clone size: .; CDR3 protein: CASSVTGGPYGYTF; CDR3 DNA: TGTGCCAGCAGCGTCACAGGGGGCCCCTATGGCTACACCTTC
J gene: TRBJ2-7; V gene: TRBV19; D gene: .; clone size: many; CDR3 protein: CASRDSLTYEQYF; CDR3 DNA: TGTGCCAGTAGGGACAGTCTTACCTACGAGCAGTACTTC
J gene: TRBJ1-5; V gene: TRBV3-1/TRBV3-2; D gene: .; clone size: .; CDR3 protein: CASSQEGSQPQHF; CDR3 DNA: TGTGCCAGCAGCCAAGAGGGGAGTCAGCCCCAGCATTTT
J gene: TRBJ2-7; V gene: TRBV27; D gene: TRBD2; clone size: .; CDR3 protein: CASSYGGGKEQYF; CDR3 DNA: TGTGCCAGCAGTTACGGGGGGGGTAAGGAGCAGTACTTC
J gene: TRBJ1-4; V gene: TRBV14; D gene: .; clone size: .; CDR3 protein: CASSQLRGVNEKLFF; CDR3 DNA: TGTGCCAGCAGCCAACTACGGGGGGTTAATGAAAAACTGTTTTTT
J gene: TRBJ1-2; V gene: TRBV3-1/TRBV3-2; D gene: .; clone size: .; CDR3 protein: CASSQVPGRYGYTF; CDR3 DNA: TGTGCCAGCAGCCAAGTCCCGGGGAGATATGGCTACACCTTC
J gene: TRBJ2-5; V gene: TRBV11-2; D gene: .; clone size: once; CDR3 protein: CASSLDHRVETQYF; CDR3 DNA: TGTGCCAGCAGCTTAGATCATAGAGTCGAGACCCAGTACTTC
J gene: TRBJ2-2; V gene: TRBV5-1; D gene: TRBD1; clone size: .; CDR3 protein: CASSGAAGGNTGELFF; CDR3 DNA: TGCGCCAGCAGCGGGGCCGCAGGGGGAAACACCGGGGAGCTGTTTTTT
J gene: TRBJ2-5; V gene: TRBV7-2; D gene: .; clone size: .; CDR3 protein: CASRPYGGQRETQYF; CDR3 DNA: TGTGCCAGCAGACCCTACGGGGGGCAGCGAGAGACCCAGTACTTC
J gene: TRBJ1-2; V gene: TRBV30; D gene: TRBD1; clone size: .; CDR3 protein: CAWSDRQGAGYTF; CDR3 DNA: TGTGCCTGGAGTGATCGACAGGGGGCCGGCTACACCTTC
J gene: TRBJ2-2; V gene: TRBV5-6; D gene: TRBD2; clone size: .; CDR3 protein: CASRRTSVPRELFF; CDR3 DNA: TGTGCCAGCAGACGGACTAGCGTTCCCAGGGAGCTGTTTTTT
J gene: TRBJ2-7; V gene: TRBV5-1; D gene: .; clone size: once; CDR3 protein: CASSFGSAGTYEQYF; CDR3 DNA: TGCGCCAGCAGCTTCGGCTCTGCGGGGACCTACGAGCAGTACTTC
J gene: TRBJ1-2; V gene: TRBV30; D gene: TRBD1; clone size: .; CDR3 protein: CAWGTGAGYTF; CDR3 DNA: TGTGCCTGGGGGACAGGGGCTGGCTACACCTTC
J gene: TRBJ2-1; V gene: TRBV5-1; D gene: .; clone size: .; CDR3 protein: CASSLRLEGAGEQFF; CDR3 DNA: TGCGCCAGCAGCCTGAGGTTGGAGGGGGCGGGTGAGCAGTTCTTC
J gene: TRBJ1-3; V gene: TRBV7-2; D gene: .; clone size: .; CDR3 protein: CASSFQGTSGNTIYF; CDR3 DNA: TGTGCCAGCAGCTTCCAGGGCACCTCTGGAAACACCATATATTTT
J gene: TRBJ2-1; V gene: TRBV7-2; D gene: .; clone size: .; CDR3 protein: CASSPSLILFF; CDR3 DNA: TGTGCCAGCAGCCCAAGCTTGATTCTGTTCTTC
J gene: TRBJ2-5; V gene: TRBV3-1/TRBV3-2; D gene: .; clone size: .; CDR3 protein: CASSPGMGYGGETQYF; CDR3 DNA: TGTGCCAGCAGCCCCGGGATGGGGTACGGCGGAGAGACCCAGTACTTC
J gene: TRBJ1-6; V gene: TRBV6-5; D gene: TRBD1; clone size: .; CDR3 protein: CASSQGAYNSPLHF; CDR3 DNA: TGTGCCAGCAGTCAGGGGGCCTATAATTCACCCCTCCACTTT
J gene: TRBJ2-3; V gene: TRBV13; D gene: .; clone size: .; CDR3 protein: CASSLSGGPLFSTDTQYF; CDR3 DNA: TGTGCCAGCAGCTTATCGGGGGGCCCACTCTTTAGCACAGATACGCAGTATTTT
J gene: TRBJ2-1; V gene: TRBV2; D gene: TRBD2; clone size: .; CDR3 protein: CASSGGGTHYNEQFF; CDR3 DNA: TGTGCCAGCAGCGGGGGGGGGACCCACTACAATGAGCAGTTCTTC
J gene: TRBJ1-3; V gene: TRBV5-5; D gene: .; clone size: .; CDR3 protein: CASSLSRESSGNTIYF; CDR3 DNA: TGTGCCAGCAGCTTGTCGCGGGAGAGCTCTGGAAACACCATATATTTT
J gene: TRBJ2-1; V gene: TRBV28; D gene: TRBD2; clone size: .; CDR3 protein: CATRTSGASSYNEQFF; CDR3 DNA: TGTGCCACCAGGACTAGCGGGGCCTCCTCCTACAATGAGCAGTTCTTC
J gene: TRBJ2-7; V gene: TRBV7-9; D gene: .; clone size: .; CDR3 protein: CASSPRETSYEQYF; CDR3 DNA: TGTGCCAGCAGCCCCCGGGAGACCTCCTACGAGCAGTACTTC
J gene: TRBJ2-1; V gene: TRBV3-1/TRBV3-2; D gene: TRBD2; clone size: .; CDR3 protein: CASSQYSGGGYNEQFF; CDR3 DNA: TGTGCCAGCAGCCAATATAGCGGGGGGGGCTACAATGAGCAGTTCTTC
J gene: TRBJ1-6; V gene: TRBV6-6; D gene: TRBD1; clone size: .; CDR3 protein: CASSSGQGEYNSPLHF; CDR3 DNA: TGTGCCAGCAGTTCGGGACAGGGGGAGTATAATTCACCCCTCCACTTT
J gene: TRBJ2-2; V gene: TRBV6-5; D gene: TRBD2; clone size: few; CDR3 protein: CASKTGGTNTGELFF; CDR3 DNA: TGTGCCAGCAAAACCGGGGGGACGAACACCGGGGAGCTGTTTTTT
J gene: TRBJ2-1; V gene: TRBV25-1; D gene: .; clone size: .; CDR3 protein: CASIAGSESYNEQFF; CDR3 DNA: TGTGCCAGCATTGCCGGGAGCGAATCCTACAATGAGCAGTTCTTC